This T cell receptor (beta chain) was observed in a study of identical twins' blood T cells. Study-level points and caveats: Twins shared about as many clonotypes as their cloneset sizes predicted.

Trimming shortened V by 3 bases and J by 6 bases, and 14 bases separated the two germline ends. This CDR3 has 13 residues. Looked up from germline, CDR1 is DFQATT and CDR2 is SNEGSKA (reference sequence). Authors' data handling: Per-library CDR3 reads ranged roughly 2.2 to 3.6 million; clonotypes, ~85,000 to ~500,000. TCRdb passed the 5' RACE reads through MiXCR, listing each CDR3 protein once. These V and J calls are TCRdb output, not the study's own analysis. Found here are 300,000 to 450,000 distinct CDR3 sequences, approximately 30% of them singletons; the top ten hold roughly 5.5%. In regard to this clonotype: Its antigen remains unknown.

This clonotype was obtained from a woman aged 18-50 years in good health. Sequencing was carried out using PBMCs. The gene calls are TRBV20-1 and TRBJ1-1; maybe TRBD1 (6 bases). The CDR3: CSASLQGTPEAFF. CDR3 nucleotides: TGCAGTGCTAGTCTCCAGGGGACCCCTGAAGCTTTCTTT.